What follows are 14 T cell receptor beta chains derived from one specimen sequenced in a study of blood T cell repertoires in COVID-19. Profiled with immunoSEQ multiplex PCR; TCRdb holds only in-frame clones, not every one. The sample yields about 480,000 clones, 88% seen once. Sequencing input: PBMCs or T cells enriched from blood (not recorded which). The receptors shown here come from a woman between 35 and 50 years old who had recovered from COVID-19.

The chain employs TRBV4-2 and TRBJ1-2; the match to TRBD1 covers 7 bases. The CDR3 contains 14 residues. Looked up from germline, CDR1 is LGHNA and CDR2 is YNFKEQ. V was pared by 2 bases and J by 6 bases, with 6 bases of the junction left unmatched. This chain's CDR3 is CASSQLTGRNGYTF. In DNA form, the CDR3 reads TGTGCCAGCAGCCAACTGACAGGGAGAAATGGCTACACCTTC.

This clone was observed a single time. This rearrangement joins TRBV18 to TRBJ2-7; no reliable D call. Germline values: CDR1 KGHSH, CDR2 LQKENI. V dropped 0 bases and J dropped 12 bases, with 12 bases sitting between them. The CDR3 runs 12 residues. In DNA, the CDR3 is TGTGCCAGCTCACCACCCGGTCGAGGCCCGTACTTC. Its translation is CASSPPGRGPYF.

The rearrangement links TRBV4-2 to TRBJ2-2, with TRBD1 identical over 8 bases. This CDR3 is built from 17 residues. With V trimmed by 0 bases and J by 6 bases, 9 bases remained unmatched. The germline CDR1 and CDR2 sequences are LGHNA and YNFKEQ. The CDR3 coding sequence is TGTGCCAGCAGCCAAGATCCTGCCAGGGGGCATTCCGGGGAGCTGTTTTTT. Translation gives CASSQDPARGHSGELFF.

The chain employs TRBV11-2 and TRBJ1-2; D is perhaps TRBD1 (6 bases). Trimming shortened V by 8 bases and J by 3 bases, and 22 bases separated the two germline ends. In germline, CDR1 is SGHAT, CDR2 FQNNGV. This CDR3 has 16 amino acids. The chain's CDR3 is CASGDKRGSGDYGYTF. CDR3 sequence (DNA): TGTGCCAGCGGGGACAAGAGGGGTTCTGGTGACTATGGCTACACCTTC.

This clone was seen a few times. The V and J genes are TRBV10-2 and TRBJ1-6; D remains unclear. Germline V CDR1 and CDR2: WSHSY, SAAADI. The CDR3 totals 13 residues. Trimming stripped 6 bases from V and 10 bases from J, with 13 bases between. Here the CDR3 DNA reads TGCGCCAGCAGGTCCCGGGTTGAGTCACCCCTCCACTTT. This translates into CASRSRVESPLHF.

V and J are TRBV3-1 (or the pseudogene TRBV3-2) and TRBJ2-7, with a tentative D call TRBD2 (5 bases). CDR3 length: 17 residues. Trimming pared 0 bases from V and 2 bases from J, leaving 17 bases between. Germline CDR1 and CDR2: LGHDT and YNNKEL (reference sequence). The CDR3 reads CASSQDIALVWPYEQYF. DNA of the CDR3: TGTGCCAGCAGCCAAGACATTGCACTAGTTTGGCCCTACGAGCAGTACTTC.

The chain uses TRBV6-1 and TRBJ1-5; 8 bases line up with TRBD1. V lost 7 bases to trimming and J lost 6 bases; unmatched junction nucleotides: 5. The CDR3 is 13 residues long. The germline CDR1 and CDR2 sequences are MNHNS and SASEGT. CDR3 in DNA: TGTGCCAGCACCGGACAGGGTGGTCAGCCCCAGCATTTT. Residues: CASTGQGGQPQHF.

V is TRBV28 and J is TRBJ2-3; 13 nucleotides agree with TRBD2. Germline V gives CDR1 MDHEN, CDR2 SYDVKM. This CDR3 is 15 amino acids long. V gave up 8 bases and J gave up 1 base; unmatched junction bases: 3. The DNA of the CDR3 is TGTGCCAGCTGCGGACTAGCGGGAGGCACAGATACGCAGTATTTT. Its protein is CASCGLAGGTDTQYF. The variable domain in full, with the rest retrieved from reference TRBV28 and TRBJ2-3, is DVKVTQSSRYLVKRTGEKVFLECVQDMDHENMFWYRQDPGLGLRLIYFSYDVKMKEKGDIPEGYSVSREKKERFSLILESASTNQTSMYLCASCGLAGGTDTQYFGPGTRLTVL.

The CDR3 spells CASSPDNDRDEQYF. The CDR3 DNA reads TGTGCCAGCAGTCCAGATAATGACAGGGACGAGCAGTACTTC. The chain employs TRBV28 and TRBJ2-7, with TRBD1 identical over 7 bases. V lost 5 bases and J lost 5; bases outside the gene matches: 9. The length of the CDR3 is 14 residues. Germline V lookup: CDR1 MDHEN, CDR2 SYDVKM.

V and J are TRBV5-6 and TRBJ2-1; 13 bases align to TRBD2. Germline CDR1 is SGHDT and CDR2 is YYEEEE. CDR3 length: 15 amino acids. V shed 5 bases and J 7 bases; nucleotides not matched to a gene: 6. The CDR3 DNA reads as TGTGCCAGCAGTCCTACTAGCGGGAGGGTGAATGAGCAGTTCTTC. It is translated as CASSPTSGRVNEQFF.

The CDR3 sequence is CASQSGSGRGGIEQFF. The CDR3 DNA follows: TGTGCCAGCCAGTCGGGTAGCGGGAGGGGAGGGATTGAGCAGTTCTTC. The V gene is TRBV2, the J gene TRBJ2-1; 11 bases are shared with TRBD2. CDR1 and CDR2 (germline): SNHLY, FYNNEI. The CDR3 sequence is 16 residues long. V lost 8 bases, J lost 9 bases, and 15 bases stayed unmatched.

The chain has TRBV4-3 and TRBJ2-1; 8 bases align to TRBD2. With V trimmed by 0 bases and J by 7 bases, 11 bases remained unmatched. Germline V CDR1 and CDR2: LGHNA, YSLEER. The CDR3 is 17 amino acids. The CDR3 protein is CASSQDGPAGVSNEQFF. The CDR3 nucleotides are TGCGCCAGCAGCCAAGACGGGCCAGCGGGAGTGTCGAATGAGCAGTTCTTC.

This clone appeared once. The chain carries TRBV12-3 or TRBV12-4 and TRBJ2-1; D is undetermined. The CDR3 has 12 amino acids. The ends were cut back, 3 bases at V and 7 bases at J, with 7 bases in the middle. Written as DNA, the CDR3 is TGTGCCAGCAGTTTTGTTGCGAATGAGCAGTTCTTC. This codes for CASSFVANEQFF.

This chain joins TRBV5-6 and TRBJ1-1; D is uncertain. This CDR3 contains 14 residues. The V and J ends lost 4 bases and 4 bases respectively, with 14 bases between them. CDR1 is SGHDT, CDR2 YYEEEE, per germline. CDR3 sequence (DNA): TGTGCCAGCAGCGCCCTCCGAGGGTTCACTGAAGCTTTCTTT. Protein sequence: CASSALRGFTEAFF.